This is a list of T cell receptor beta chains from one sample in a study of blood T cell repertoires in COVID-19. Assay used: immunoSEQ multiplex PCR; TCRdb lists only in-frame clones, some missing. Among 200,000 or so clones listed, under 90% were seen once. Sequencing used peripheral blood. These receptors all come from a human donor in a cohort sampled during active COVID-19. Both conserved end residues are part of each CDR3. Each record gives: V gene, D gene, J gene, CDR3 protein, CDR3 DNA. A D gene is named only where the DNA matches it firmly.

V: TRBV9
D: TRBD2
J: TRBJ2-1
CDR3: CASSVGLAGAEQFF
DNA: TGTGCCAGCAGCGTAGGTCTAGCGGGGGCTGAGCAGTTCTTC

V: TRBV19
D: .
J: TRBJ1-6
CDR3: CASSGYNSPLHF
DNA: TGTGCCAGTAGCGGGTATAATTCACCCCTCCACTTT

V: TRBV7-9
D: TRBD1
J: TRBJ1-4
CDR3: CASSLTGVLKEKLFF
DNA: TGTGCCAGCAGCTTGACAGGGGTTCTCAAGGAAAAACTGTTTTTT

V: TRBV7-9
D: TRBD2
J: TRBJ2-1
CDR3: CASRLLAEPPNEQFF
DNA: TGTGCCAGCAGGCTACTAGCGGAACCCCCAAATGAGCAGTTCTTC

V: TRBV27
D: .
J: TRBJ1-5
CDR3: CASSRTNHLSKNQPQHF
DNA: TGTGCCAGCAGCCGAACCAACCACCTATCCAAAAATCAGCCCCAGCATTTT

V: TRBV28
D: .
J: TRBJ2-2
CDR3: CASSPPGTHGELFF
DNA: TGTGCCAGCAGTCCCCCCGGGACACACGGGGAGCTGTTTTTT

V: TRBV5-1
D: .
J: TRBJ2-3
CDR3: CASSLPVTDTQYF
DNA: TGCGCCAGCAGCTTGCCGGTCACAGATACGCAGTATTTT

V: TRBV7-7
D: .
J: TRBJ2-2
CDR3: CASSPRSAGELFF
DNA: TGTGCCAGCAGCCCCAGGTCGGCCGGGGAGCTGTTTTTT

V: TRBV6-5
D: TRBD1
J: TRBJ1-5
CDR3: CASSPGQGLVQPQHF
DNA: TGTGCCAGCAGTCCTGGACAGGGCCTGGTTCAGCCCCAGCATTTT

V: TRBV7-3
D: TRBD1
J: TRBJ2-2
CDR3: CASSLDPAPDRGIAGELFF
DNA: TGTGCCAGCAGCTTAGATCCCGCTCCAGACAGGGGTATTGCCGGGGAGCTGTTTTTT

V: TRBV6-5
D: TRBD1
J: TRBJ2-4
CDR3: CASSPGQDKNIQYF
DNA: TGTGCCAGCAGTCCAGGACAGGACAAAAACATTCAGTACTTC